The 5 T cell receptor beta chains presented below share a single source sample, sequenced in a study of blood T cell repertoires in COVID-19. Libraries were prepared by immunoSEQ multiplex PCR; TCRdb keeps only in-frame clonotypes and omits some of them. The profile shows approximately 50,000 clones, approximately 80% of them singletons. Sequenced input: PBMCs or T cells enriched from blood (not recorded which). These receptors all come from a woman aged 50 to 60 with acute COVID-19.

The V gene is TRBV5-1, the J gene TRBJ2-4, with 8 nucleotides matching TRBD2. Germline V CDR1 and CDR2: SGHRS, YFSETQ. Trimming took 1 base from V and 5 from J; bases not matched to a gene: 5. This CDR3 comprises 15 residues. The CDR3 is CASSLSGGAENIQYF. In nucleotides, the CDR3 is TGCGCCAGCAGCTTGTCCGGGGGGGCCGAAAACATTCAGTACTTC.

This sequence joins TRBV4-1 and TRBJ2-5; D uncertain. The germline V gene encodes CDR1 MGHRA and CDR2 YSYEKL. This CDR3 comprises 15 residues. V shed 0 bases and J shed 4 bases, with 12 bases lying between them. The CDR3 here is CASSQDNLRGETQYF. The CDR3 DNA reads as TGCGCCAGCAGCCAAGATAACCTACGCGGAGAGACCCAGTACTTC.

V usage is TRBV19 and J usage is TRBJ1-4, with D perhaps matching TRBD1 (6 bases). Germline V lookup: CDR1 LNHDA, CDR2 SQIVND (reference sequence). Trimming removed 5 bases at V and 5 bases at J, with 15 bases between. CDR3 length: 15 residues. CDR3: CASSVTGLSNEKLFF. Written as DNA, the CDR3 is TGTGCCAGTAGTGTAACAGGGCTAAGCAATGAAAAACTGTTTTTT.

This chain uses TRBV10-3 with TRBJ1-3; D ambiguous. The CDR3 extends over 15 amino acids. The V end was cut by 3 bases, the J end by 3 bases, with 12 bases between. The germline V gene has CDR1 ENHRY and CDR2 SYGVKD. CDR3 in amino acids: CAISDSGSLGNTIYF. CDR3 nucleotide sequence: TGTGCCATCAGTGACTCGGGGTCTCTTGGAAACACCATATATTTT.

V usage is TRBV28 and J usage is TRBJ2-4; TRBD1 is a possible D gene (7 bases). There are 17 residues in the CDR3. Trimming left V 3 bases short and J 2 bases short, with 17 bases between. The germline CDR1 and CDR2 sequences are MDHEN and SYDVKM. CDR3 region: CASSFSEGAGSKNIQYF. CDR3 DNA sequence: TGTGCCAGCAGTTTCTCGGAGGGGGCGGGATCCAAAAACATTCAGTACTTC.